One T cell receptor beta chain is described in this entry. TCRdb's copy holds only in-frame clones and misses some; the assay was immunoSEQ multiplex PCR. The sample lists just over 150,000 clones, around 90% occurring once. The data were obtained in a study of control samples from healthy donors and cancer patients. V was clipped by 0 bases and J by 3 bases; unmatched bases: 5. The CDR3 consists of 16 residues. Germline V lookup: CDR1 MNHEY, CDR2 SMNVEV (reference sequence). This TCR came from a man younger than 40 in good health. This sequence joins TRBV27 and TRBJ1-2; 9 bases agree with TRBD1. The sample comprised blood. The CDR3: CASSLSKGDRDYGYTF. CDR3 bases: TGTGCCAGCAGTTTATCAAAGGGGGACAGGGACTATGGCTACACCTTC.